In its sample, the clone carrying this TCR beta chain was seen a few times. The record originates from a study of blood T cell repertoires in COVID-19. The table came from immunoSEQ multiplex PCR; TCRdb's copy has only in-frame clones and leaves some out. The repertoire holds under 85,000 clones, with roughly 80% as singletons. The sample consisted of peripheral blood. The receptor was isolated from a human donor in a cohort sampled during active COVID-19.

The CDR3 sequence is CASAMAGGSTDTQYF. Written as DNA, the CDR3 is TGTGCCAGCGCCATGGCGGGGGGGAGCACAGATACGCAGTATTTT. The chain carries TRBV4-2 and TRBJ2-3, with 9 bases fitting TRBD2. This CDR3 region has 15 residues. The junction had 6 bases not matched to a gene; V was cut back by 8 bases and J by 0 bases. From germline, CDR1 is LGHNA and CDR2 YNFKEQ.